Listed below are T cell receptor beta chains from one sample, sequenced in a study of CD4 T cells in relation to SARS-CoV-2 and coronaviruses. No antigen has been identified for these receptors. The repertoire was sequenced with immunoSEQ multiplex PCR; TCRdb's copy has only in-frame clones and lacks some. The sample holds around 20,000 clones, about 69% seen once. Sequenced material: CD4+ T cells from PBMCs, cultured in vitro. The origin of the receptors is a human donor in good health. Both conserved end residues are part of each CDR3. Each record gives: V gene, J gene, D gene, clone size, CDR3 DNA, CDR3 protein. The D gene is left open where the match is weak. Size is stated for part of the rows, as once, few or many counts, or as a class when the clone is expanded.

TRBV18	TRBJ1-1	.	.	TGTGCCAGCTCACTCGACTTATCGAACACTGAAGCTTTCTTT	CASSLDLSNTEAFF
TRBV6-2/TRBV6-3	TRBJ2-2	TRBD1	few	TGTGCCAGCAGTCGGACAGGGGACACCGGGGAGCTGTTTTTT	CASSRTGDTGELFF
TRBV6-5	TRBJ2-7	.	.	TGTGCCAGCAGTTCCGTAGACAGAACCTACGAGCAGTACTTC	CASSSVDRTYEQYF
TRBV18	TRBJ2-5	TRBD1	.	TGTGCCAGCTCAACAAACAGGGGGCGGGAGACCCAGTACTTC	CASSTNRGRETQYF
TRBV9	TRBJ2-5	.	few	TGTGCCAGCAGCGTAGGGGCTAGCGAATATCCAGAGACCCAGTACTTC	CASSVGASEYPETQYF
TRBV12-3/TRBV12-4	TRBJ2-5	.	.	TGTGCCAGCAGTTTCGACGGAGAGACCCAGTACTTC	CASSFDGETQYF
TRBV6-1	TRBJ1-5	.	.	TGTGCCAGCAGGGAAGGGGGTCCGCCCCAGCATTTT	CASREGGPPQHF
TRBV6-5	TRBJ2-3	.	.	TGTGCCAGCAGTCAAAACACAGATACGCAGTATTTT	CASSQNTDTQYF
TRBV19	TRBJ2-7	TRBD1	.	TGTGCCAGTAGTCCCCGGACAGGGGAGTCCTACGAGCAGTACTTC	CASSPRTGESYEQYF
TRBV5-6	TRBJ1-5	TRBD1	few	TGTGCCAGCAGCTTCTCGGGACAGGGTGTTCAGCCCCAGCATTTT	CASSFSGQGVQPQHF
TRBV7-9	TRBJ1-1	.	.	TGTGCCAGCAGCTTAGGAGAGGGGACGGCGAACACTGAAGCTTTCTTT	CASSLGEGTANTEAFF
TRBV4-3	TRBJ1-6	.	few	TGCGCCAGCAGCCAAGATGCGCCGACTAACGGTTCACCCCTCCACTTT	CASSQDAPTNGSPLHF
TRBV30	TRBJ1-2	.	few	TGTGCCTGGGCACCGGGCCCCTATGGCTACACCTTC	CAWAPGPYGYTF
TRBV6-5	TRBJ1-5	.	.	TGTGCCAGCAGTTCAGGGCCGGGCAATCAGCCCCAGCATTTT	CASSSGPGNQPQHF
TRBV6-5	TRBJ2-7	.	.	TGTGCCAGCAGTTTACGGGGACTGGGCGAGCAGTACTTC	CASSLRGLGEQYF
TRBV11-2	TRBJ2-2	.	.	TGTGCCAGCAGCAGACTGGGGCAGGTGAACACCGGGGAGCTGTTTTTT	CASSRLGQVNTGELFF
TRBV4-1	TRBJ1-2	TRBD1	few	TGCGCCAGCAGCCAAGTCCTTCCCGGACAGGTCCTCTATGGCTACACCTTC	CASSQVLPGQVLYGYTF
TRBV9	TRBJ2-3	.	once	TGTGCCAGCAGCGTAGCCAGCTTCACAGATACGCAGTATTTT	CASSVASFTDTQYF
TRBV7-8	TRBJ1-1	.	few	TGTGCCAGCAGCTTAGGTCTTTACGCTGAAGCTTTCTTT	CASSLGLYAEAFF
TRBV7-2	TRBJ2-7	.	.	TGTGCCAGCAGCTTATTGGTCGGTACCGAAAAAGAGCAGTACTTC	CASSLLVGTEKEQYF
TRBV9	TRBJ2-5	TRBD2	.	TGTGCCAGCAGCGTAGCTCCAGCGGGAGTACAAGAGACCCAGTACTTC	CASSVAPAGVQETQYF
TRBV4-3	TRBJ1-6	.	.	TGCGCCAGCAGCCAGACAGGAGAATCACCCCTCCACTTT	CASSQTGESPLHF
TRBV28	TRBJ2-1	TRBD2	.	TGTGCCAGCAGTCCCTCAGGGTTAGCGGGCTATGAGCAGTTCTTC	CASSPSGLAGYEQFF
TRBV5-1	TRBJ2-3	.	.	TGCGCCAGCAGCCTGTCGGGCAGGACGTTTACAGATACGCAGTATTTT	CASSLSGRTFTDTQYF
TRBV9	TRBJ1-3	.	.	TGTGCCAGCAGCGTTTTAGCAGGGGCTGGAAACACCATATATTTT	CASSVLAGAGNTIYF
TRBV29-1	TRBJ2-7	TRBD1	.	TGCAGCGTTTTTGAGGGACAGGGGTCCTACGAGCAGTACTTC	CSVFEGQGSYEQYF
TRBV7-3	TRBJ1-6	.	.	TGTGCCAGCAGCTTAAGTCGGGGGAATTCACCCCTCCACTTT	CASSLSRGNSPLHF
TRBV11-2	TRBJ1-6	.	once	TGTGCCAGCAGCCCCATCAATTCACCCCTCCACTTT	CASSPINSPLHF
TRBV7-9	TRBJ1-3	TRBD1	.	TGTGCCAGCAGCTCAAGGACAGGGAGGACTGGAAACACCATATATTTT	CASSSRTGRTGNTIYF
TRBV5-1	TRBJ1-1	.	.	TGCGCCAGCAGCTACGTCATGAACACTGAAGCTTTCTTT	CASSYVMNTEAFF
TRBV7-9	TRBJ2-2	.	.	TGTGCCAGCAGCTTATCGTTAATCGGGGAGCTGTTTTTT	CASSLSLIGELFF
TRBV2	TRBJ2-4	.	.	TGTGCCACCTCCTTTATAGCCAAAAACATTCAGTACTTC	CATSFIAKNIQYF
TRBV2	TRBJ2-1	TRBD2	once	TGTGCCAGCAGCCTCACTAGCGGGGACTACAATGAGCAGTTCTTC	CASSLTSGDYNEQFF
TRBV4-1	TRBJ2-6	.	.	TGCGCCAGCAGCCAAGTGTCCTCTGGGGCCAACGTCCTGACTTTC	CASSQVSSGANVLTF
TRBV11-2	TRBJ1-2	.	.	TGTGCCAGCAGCTTAGTTGAGAGCAACTATGGCTACACCTTC	CASSLVESNYGYTF
TRBV4-3	TRBJ1-2	TRBD1	.	TGCGCCAGCAGCCAAGATCTTCGGTCGCAGGGGGATGGCTACACCTTC	CASSQDLRSQGDGYTF